These 16 T cell receptor beta chains originate from one sample sequenced in a study of cytomegalovirus exposure and HLA in healthy donors. It was with 60 Vbeta and 13 Jbeta primers that the PCR ran. Assay: immunoSEQ multiplex PCR; the TCRdb copy retains only in-frame clones and omits some. This sample has roughly 200,000 clones; 9.5% occur once, and the top ten carry 1% to 1.5%. The sequenced sample was PBMCs. These receptor sequences come from a young woman in good health and CMV-seropositive.

This chain connects TRBV12-5 to TRBJ2-4; D may be TRBD1 (5 bases). The germline gives CDR1 LGHNT, CDR2 FRNRAP. V dropped 1 base and J dropped 2 bases, with 9 bases sitting between them. The CDR3 has 15 residues. CDR3 protein: CASGLDRITKNIQYF. The CDR3 DNA follows: TGTGCTAGTGGTTTGGACAGGATTACCAAAAACATTCAGTACTTC.

This chain uses TRBV6-4 with TRBJ2-3, with D tentatively TRBD1 (6 bases). CDR3 size: 14 residues. V lost 5 bases and J 0 bases, leaving 9 bases between the germline ends. The germline V gene has CDR1 MRHNA and CDR2 SNTAGT. As DNA, the CDR3 is TGTGCCAGCAGTCCGGACAGAAGCACAGATACGCAGTATTTT. It translates to CASSPDRSTDTQYF.

Only a few counts were recorded for this clone. The chain joins TRBV10-3 to TRBJ2-1; TRBD2 might be the D (5 bases). Germline-derived CDR1 and CDR2 are ENHRY and SYGVKD. The V end lost 8 bases, the J end lost 4 bases, and 15 bases lay between the germline ends. The CDR3 extends over 14 amino acids. CDR3 nucleotides: TGTGCCATCGGTCGGGAATCGGGTTACAATGAGCAGTTCTTC. The encoded protein is CAIGRESGYNEQFF.

This clone was counted a few times. The chain is built from TRBV6-1 and TRBJ2-1; D is possibly TRBD2 (6 bases). The CDR3 runs to 15 residues. Trimming left V 2 bases short and J 0 bases short, with 8 bases between. The germline V gene encodes CDR1 MNHNS and CDR2 SASEGT. CDR3 region: CASSEYSGSYNEQFF. The CDR3 region has the DNA TGTGCCAGCAGTGAATATAGCGGCTCCTACAATGAGCAGTTCTTC.

This clone was seen a few times. The V gene is TRBV27, the J gene TRBJ1-2; no firm D call. Germline V lookup: CDR1 MNHEY, CDR2 SMNVEV (reference sequence). With 9 bases removed from V and 0 bases from J, the gap between germline ends came to 17 bases. The CDR3 covers 15 residues. The CDR3 nucleotides are TGTGCCAGTATTAAGCCCCCCGTCTCTAACTATGGCTACACCTTC. It encodes CASIKPPVSNYGYTF.

The chain is built from TRBV2 and TRBJ1-2; the match to TRBD1 covers 10 bases. This CDR3 comprises 13 residues. Germline V gives CDR1 SNHLY, CDR2 FYNNEI. V was clipped by 6 bases and J by 7 bases; unmatched bases: 5. CDR3 DNA sequence: TGTGCCAGCAGACTAGGACAGGGGGTTGGCTACACCTTC. Translated: CASRLGQGVGYTF.

This clone was observed a few times. The rearrangement links TRBV6-1 to TRBJ1-5; 7 bases are shared with TRBD1. Germline CDR1 MNHNS, CDR2 SASEGT. The CDR3 spans 15 residues. Unmatched junction bases numbered 10, after V lost 5 bases and J lost 6 bases. The CDR3 loop reads CASSLRQGEGQPQHF. As DNA, the CDR3 is TGTGCCAGCAGTTTGCGACAGGGTGAGGGTCAGCCCCAGCATTTT.

This sequence joins TRBV19 and TRBJ2-5; possible D gene TRBD1, 7 bases. The CDR3 has 15 amino acids. The germline V gene has CDR1 LNHDA and CDR2 SQIVND (reference sequence). V lost 3 bases and J 5 bases, leaving 16 bases between the germline ends. The CDR3 DNA follows: TGTGCCAGTAGTATTGGAGGGGGCGGAGAGGAGACCCAGTACTTC. Protein sequence: CASSIGGGGEETQYF.

The chain combines TRBV10-1 with TRBJ1-2, with a possible D match to TRBD1 (5 bases). The V gene's germline CDR1 is WNHNN and CDR2 SYGVQD (reference sequence). CDR3 length equals 15 residues. Trimming took 2 bases from V and 5 from J, leaving 15 bases between them. CDR3 nucleotide sequence: TGCGCCAGCAGTGAGGGGGCAGCACCCATTTATGGCTACACCTTC. Its translation is CASSEGAAPIYGYTF.

This chain joins TRBV7-2 and TRBJ2-3, with D possibly matching TRBD1 (5 bases). V lost 5 bases, J lost 2 bases, and 14 bases lay in between. Germline values: CDR1 SGHTA, CDR2 FQGNSA. The length of the CDR3 is 15 residues. CDR3 DNA sequence: TGTGCCAGCAGCCTACAGTTTGGGGCCACAGATACGCAGTATTTT. Protein product: CASSLQFGATDTQYF.

J is TRBJ2-2 and V is TRBV19; D gene uncertain. In germline, CDR1 is LNHDA, CDR2 SQIVND (reference sequence). The CDR3 spans 12 residues. Trimming removed 5 bases at V and 8 bases at J, with 9 bases between. CDR3 sequence: CASSLLLGELFF. The CDR3 DNA follows: TGTGCCAGTAGTCTCCTCCTAGGGGAGCTGTTTTTT.

The gene calls are TRBV19 and TRBJ1-2; D gene unclear. V lost 3 bases, J lost 0 bases, and 8 bases lay in between. Germline CDR1 reads LNHDA; CDR2 reads SQIVND (reference sequence). The CDR3 length is 14 residues. CDR3 sequence (DNA): TGTGCCAGTAGTATCATAGCGGCTAACTATGGCTACACCTTC. Residues: CASSIIAANYGYTF.

This clone has only a few counts. V usage is TRBV6-6 and J usage is TRBJ1-2; no clear D gene. V dropped 6 bases and J dropped 1 base, with 18 bases sitting between them. The CDR3 has 16 residues. Germline CDR1 and CDR2: MNHNY and SVGAGI (reference sequence). The CDR3 DNA sequence: TGTGCCAGCAGAGACCGCGGAGCCCCTCTTAACTATGGCTACACCTTC. It is translated as CASRDRGAPLNYGYTF.

This sequence joins TRBV5-4 and TRBJ2-2; maybe TRBD2 (5 bases). Germline CDR1 is SGHNT and CDR2 is YYREEE (reference sequence). V lost 0 bases and J lost 9, with 18 bases in between. The CDR3 runs to 16 residues. The CDR3: CASSLEASVLVRELFF. The CDR3, as DNA: TGTGCCAGCAGCTTGGAGGCTAGTGTACTAGTAAGGGAGCTGTTTTTT.

The chain uses TRBV7-2 and TRBJ1-5, with a tentative D call TRBD1 (6 bases). The length of the CDR3 is 15 residues. The germline V gene has CDR1 SGHTA and CDR2 FQGNSA. Trimming removed 6 bases at V and 5 bases at J, with 17 bases between. The CDR3 bases are TGTGCCAGCAGTCATAGGGCGGGGGCCGATCAGCCCCAGCATTTT. Protein sequence: CASSHRAGADQPQHF.

The chain links TRBV6-1 to TRBJ2-5; 8 positions agree with TRBD2. The CDR3 totals 14 residues. The V gene end was trimmed by 6 bases and the J gene end by 5 bases; junction bases not matched to a gene: 8. Germline CDR1 is MNHNS and CDR2 is SASEGT. The CDR3 DNA reads TGTGCCAGCAGCCAATGGGCTAGCGGGGAGACCCAGTACTTC. Translation: CASSQWASGETQYF.